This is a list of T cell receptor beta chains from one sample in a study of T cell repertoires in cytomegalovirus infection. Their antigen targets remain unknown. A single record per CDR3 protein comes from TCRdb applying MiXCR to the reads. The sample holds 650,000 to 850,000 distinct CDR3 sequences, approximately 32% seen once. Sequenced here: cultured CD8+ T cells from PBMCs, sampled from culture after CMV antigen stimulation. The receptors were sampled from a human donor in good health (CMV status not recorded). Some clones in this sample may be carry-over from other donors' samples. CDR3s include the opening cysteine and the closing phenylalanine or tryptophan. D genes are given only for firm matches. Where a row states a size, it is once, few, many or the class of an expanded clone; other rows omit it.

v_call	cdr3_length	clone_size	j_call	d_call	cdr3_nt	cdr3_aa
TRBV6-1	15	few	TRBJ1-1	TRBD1	TGTGCCAGCTCCGTTAACAGGGGGCTTTTGACTGAAGCTTTCTTT	CASSVNRGLLTEAFF
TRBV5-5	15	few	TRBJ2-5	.	TGTGCCAGCAGCTCTGGCCCTACGGATCTGGAGACCCAGTACTTC	CASSSGPTDLETQYF
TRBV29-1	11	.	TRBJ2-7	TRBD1	TGCAGCGTTGAAAACAGGGGGGAGCAGTACTTC	CSVENRGEQYF
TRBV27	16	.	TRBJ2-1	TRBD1	TGTGCCAGCAGTCCGCCACAGGGGTTAGAGAGCAATGAGCAGTTCTTC	CASSPPQGLESNEQFF
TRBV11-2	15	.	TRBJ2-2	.	TGTGCCAGCAGCTTAGACTTTATAGACACCGGGGAGCTGTTTTTT	CASSLDFIDTGELFF
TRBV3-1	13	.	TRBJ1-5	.	TGTGCCAGCAGCCCCAGGGTAAGTCAGCCCCAGCATTTT	CASSPRVSQPQHF
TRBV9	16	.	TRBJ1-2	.	TGTGCCAGCAGCGTAGGAAAGGCAGACTTTAACTATGGCTACACCTTC	CASSVGKADFNYGYTF
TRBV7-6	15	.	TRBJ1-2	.	TGTGCCAGCAGCTTGGGGGGGGACGGACACTATGGCTACACCTTC	CASSLGGDGHYGYTF
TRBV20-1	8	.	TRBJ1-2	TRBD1	TGCAGCGACAGGGCTCACACCTTC	CSDRAHTF
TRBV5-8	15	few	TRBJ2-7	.	TGTGCCAGCAGCTTGGACCGGGCGGCTATCTACGAGCAGTACTTC	CASSLDRAAIYEQYF
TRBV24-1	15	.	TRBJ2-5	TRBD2	TGTGCCACCAGTGAACCGGCTAGCGGACAAGAGACCCAGTACTTC	CATSEPASGQETQYF
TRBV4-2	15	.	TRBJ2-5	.	TGTGCCAGCACCCCAGGGTTGAGGGGCGGTGAGACCCAGTACTTC	CASTPGLRGGETQYF
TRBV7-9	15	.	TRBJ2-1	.	TGTGCCAGCAGCTTAAGGGCCCGGGTTGTGGATGAGCAGTTCTTC	CASSLRARVVDEQFF
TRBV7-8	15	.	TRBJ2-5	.	TGTGCCAGCAGCTGGAGTGAAGACGCCGCCGAGACCCAGTACTTC	CASSWSEDAAETQYF
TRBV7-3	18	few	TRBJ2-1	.	TGTGCCAGCAGCCCCCCCTCCGGGGCCTTCAGCTCCTACAATGAGCAGTTCTTC	CASSPPSGAFSSYNEQFF